One T cell receptor beta chain is described in this entry. Its antigen is not identified. Genes and germline come from the mouse. Coverage ceases 1 residue before the CDR3 finishes, and the germline J gene fills in the end. This sample's time point: mouse harvest day 14 after allogeneic transplant. Each mouse received 10^7 T-cell-depleted marrow cells plus 10^6 splenic CD5+ T cells by tail vein. This sample is drawn from a study of tissue T cells after allogeneic stem cell transplantation. Study-wide points: Motif-based clustering found tissue-specific repertoire signatures shared across patients, though few clones were shared. Anatomically similar tissues had similar TCR repertoires within each patient.

The CDR3 has 13 residues. The germline V and J ends were trimmed by 3 bases and 0 bases, with 5 bases remaining between them. CDR1 is SGHND, CDR2 FRSKSL, per germline. Produced via immunoSEQ multiplex PCR; TCRdb's table is partial and in-frame only. The sample records approximately 4,500 clones, more than 40% being singletons. This clonotype was sampled from a female BALB/c mouse given C57BL/6 T cells with graft-versus-host disease after an allogeneic hematopoietic cell transplant. Source material: lymph node tissue. J is TRBJ1-1 and V is TRBV15; D perhaps matches TRBD1 (5 bases). Partial CDR3 DNA: TGTGCCAGCAGTTTGACAGCAAACACAGAAGTCTTC. Translating gives CASSLTANTEVF. The full CDR3 sequence reads CASSLTANTEVFF.